This T cell receptor beta chain was identified in a study of cytomegalovirus exposure and HLA in healthy donors. Regarding this clone: Its antigen is undetermined.

Despite likely unrecorded immune exposures, the donors were nominally healthy at the time of sampling. General study points: A missense variant in DCLRE1C was later tied to TCR beta V- and J-gene trimming. What TCR beta sequences reportedly achieved was accurate prediction of HLA-A and HLA-B alleles in most subjects.

PCR involved 60 Vbeta and 13 Jbeta primers. Data came from immunoSEQ multiplex PCR; TCRdb stores just in-frame clones and leaves some out. The sample has over 100,000 clones, 79% seen once; the top ten hold almost 3%. The V and J ends lost 0 bases and 11 bases respectively, with 14 bases between them. The CDR3 contains 13 residues. Germline V gives CDR1 SGHNT, CDR2 YYREEE (reference sequence). The chain has TRBV5-4 and TRBJ2-5, with TRBD2 as a possible D gene (6 bases). This TCR was recovered from a woman younger than 35 in good health and CMV-seropositive. Sequencing was carried out using PBMCs. The CDR3 region is CASSLAPTGEQYF. CDR3 DNA sequence: TGTGCCAGCAGCTTGGCTCCGACGGGGGAGCAGTACTTC.